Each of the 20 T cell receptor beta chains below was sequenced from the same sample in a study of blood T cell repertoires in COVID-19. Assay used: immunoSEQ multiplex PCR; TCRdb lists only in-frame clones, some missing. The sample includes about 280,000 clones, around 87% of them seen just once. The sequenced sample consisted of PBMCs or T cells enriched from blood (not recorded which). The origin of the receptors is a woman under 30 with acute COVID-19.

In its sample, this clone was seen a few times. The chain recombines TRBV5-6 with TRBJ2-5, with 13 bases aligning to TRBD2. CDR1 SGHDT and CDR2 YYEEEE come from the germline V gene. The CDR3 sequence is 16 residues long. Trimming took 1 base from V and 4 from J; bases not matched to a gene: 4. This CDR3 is CASSLRLAGGRETQYF. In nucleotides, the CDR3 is TGTGCCAGCAGCTTGCGACTAGCGGGGGGTCGAGAGACCCAGTACTTC.

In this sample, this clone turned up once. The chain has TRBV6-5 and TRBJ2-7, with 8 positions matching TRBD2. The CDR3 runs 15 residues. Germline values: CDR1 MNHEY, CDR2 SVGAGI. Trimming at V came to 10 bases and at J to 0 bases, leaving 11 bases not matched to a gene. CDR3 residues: CATSRGGYLSYEQYF. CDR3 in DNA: TGTGCCACTTCACGCGGGGGGTACCTCTCCTACGAGCAGTACTTC.

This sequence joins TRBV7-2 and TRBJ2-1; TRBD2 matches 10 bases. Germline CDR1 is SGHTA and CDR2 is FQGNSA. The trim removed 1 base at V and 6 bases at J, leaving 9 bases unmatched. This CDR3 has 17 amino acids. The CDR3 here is CASSLVPASGRGNEQFF. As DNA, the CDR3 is TGTGCCAGCAGCTTAGTCCCCGCTAGCGGGAGAGGCAATGAGCAGTTCTTC.

The CDR3 sequence is CASGLVRTSVSTDTQYF. In DNA, the CDR3 is TGTGCTAGTGGTTTGGTACGGACTAGCGTTAGCACAGATACGCAGTATTTT. V is TRBV12-5 and J is TRBJ2-3; 9 bases fit TRBD2. The V and J ends lost 0 bases and 0 bases, in that order; junction bases with no gene match: 4. Germline CDR1 LGHNT, CDR2 FRNRAP. CDR3 length equals 17 residues.

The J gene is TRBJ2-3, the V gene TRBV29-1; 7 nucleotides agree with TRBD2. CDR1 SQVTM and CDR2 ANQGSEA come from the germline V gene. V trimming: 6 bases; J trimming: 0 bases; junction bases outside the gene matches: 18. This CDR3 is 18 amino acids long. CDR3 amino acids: CSVEQIAGAVPSTDTQYF. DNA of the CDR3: TGCAGCGTCGAACAGATCGCGGGAGCTGTCCCTAGCACAGATACGCAGTATTTT.

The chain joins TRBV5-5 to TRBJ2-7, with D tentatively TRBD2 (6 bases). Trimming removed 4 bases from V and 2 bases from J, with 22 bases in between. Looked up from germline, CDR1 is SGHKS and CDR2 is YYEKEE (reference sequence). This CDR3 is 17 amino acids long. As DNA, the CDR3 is TGTGCCAGCAGCGCCGGGGGAGCGGCATTTCTTACCTACGAGCAGTACTTC. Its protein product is CASSAGGAAFLTYEQYF.

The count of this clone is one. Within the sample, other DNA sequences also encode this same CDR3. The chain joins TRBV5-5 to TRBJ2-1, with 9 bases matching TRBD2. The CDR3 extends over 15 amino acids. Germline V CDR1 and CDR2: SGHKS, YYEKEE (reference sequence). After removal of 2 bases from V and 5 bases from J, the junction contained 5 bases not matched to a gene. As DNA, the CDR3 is TGTGCCAGCAGCTTTGGTAGCGGGAGCCACAATGAGCAGTTCTTC. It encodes CASSFGSGSHNEQFF.

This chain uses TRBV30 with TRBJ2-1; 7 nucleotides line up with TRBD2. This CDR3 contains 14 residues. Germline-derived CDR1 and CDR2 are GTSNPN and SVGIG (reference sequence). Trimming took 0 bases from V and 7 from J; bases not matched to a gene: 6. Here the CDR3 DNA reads TGTGCCTGGAGTGTTCCGGGAGGATGGAATGAGCAGTTCTTC. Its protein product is CAWSVPGGWNEQFF.

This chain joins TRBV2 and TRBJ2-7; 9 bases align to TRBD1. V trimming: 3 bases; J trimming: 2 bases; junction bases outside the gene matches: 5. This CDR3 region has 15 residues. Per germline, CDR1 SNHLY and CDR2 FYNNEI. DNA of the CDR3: TGTGCCAGCAGTGATCCGGGACAGGGAGCCTACGAGCAGTACTTC. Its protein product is CASSDPGQGAYEQYF.

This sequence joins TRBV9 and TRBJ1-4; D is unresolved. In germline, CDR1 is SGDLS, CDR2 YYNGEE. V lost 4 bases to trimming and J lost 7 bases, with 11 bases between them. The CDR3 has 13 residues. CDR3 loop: CASSRQEGEKLFF. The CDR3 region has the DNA TGTGCCAGCAGCCGCCAGGAAGGTGAAAAACTGTTTTTT.

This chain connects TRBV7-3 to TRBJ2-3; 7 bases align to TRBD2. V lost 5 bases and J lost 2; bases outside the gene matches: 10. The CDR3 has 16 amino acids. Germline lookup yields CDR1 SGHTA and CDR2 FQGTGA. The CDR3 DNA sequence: TGTGCCAGCAGCCCCGGGACTACCCCACTCACAGATACGCAGTATTTT. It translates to CASSPGTTPLTDTQYF.

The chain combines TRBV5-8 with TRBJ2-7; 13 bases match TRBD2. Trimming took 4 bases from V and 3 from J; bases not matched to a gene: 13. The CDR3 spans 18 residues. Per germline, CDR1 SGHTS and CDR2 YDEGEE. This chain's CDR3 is CASSDGTSGELGYYEQYF. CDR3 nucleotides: TGTGCCAGCAGCGACGGGACTAGCGGGGAACTTGGCTACTACGAGCAGTACTTC.

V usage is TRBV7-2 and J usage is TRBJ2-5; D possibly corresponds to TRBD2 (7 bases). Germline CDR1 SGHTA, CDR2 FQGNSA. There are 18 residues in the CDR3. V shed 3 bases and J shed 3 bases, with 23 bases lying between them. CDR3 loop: CASSFLVPMGGGKETQYF. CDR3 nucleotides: TGTGCCAGCAGCTTCCTCGTCCCGATGGGAGGGGGTAAAGAGACCCAGTACTTC.

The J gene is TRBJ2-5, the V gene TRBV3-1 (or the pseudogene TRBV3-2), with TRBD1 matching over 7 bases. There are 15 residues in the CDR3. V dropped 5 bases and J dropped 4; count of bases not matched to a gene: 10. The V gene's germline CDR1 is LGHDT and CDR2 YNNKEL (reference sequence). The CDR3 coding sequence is TGTGCCAGCAGCACACCCGAACAGGGGCGAGAGACCCAGTACTTC. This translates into CASSTPEQGRETQYF.

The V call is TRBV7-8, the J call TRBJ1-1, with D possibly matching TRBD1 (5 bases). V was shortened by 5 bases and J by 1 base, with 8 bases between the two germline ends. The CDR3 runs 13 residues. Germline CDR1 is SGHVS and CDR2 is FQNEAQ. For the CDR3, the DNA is TGTGCCAGCAGCGGCAGGGCGAACACTGAAGCTTTCTTT. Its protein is CASSGRANTEAFF.

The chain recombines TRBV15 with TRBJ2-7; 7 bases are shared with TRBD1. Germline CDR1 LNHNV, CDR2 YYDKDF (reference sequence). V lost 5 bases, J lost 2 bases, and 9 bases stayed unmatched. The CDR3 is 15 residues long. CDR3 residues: CATSGNRDSAYEQYF. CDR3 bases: TGTGCCACCAGCGGGAACAGGGACAGCGCCTACGAGCAGTACTTC.

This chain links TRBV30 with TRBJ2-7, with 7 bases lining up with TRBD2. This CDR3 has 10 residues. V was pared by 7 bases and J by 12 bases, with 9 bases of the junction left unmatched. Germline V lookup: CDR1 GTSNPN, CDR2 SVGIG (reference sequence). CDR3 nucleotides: TGTGCCTTAAAAGACGGGAGGTGGTACTTC. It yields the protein CALKDGRWYF.

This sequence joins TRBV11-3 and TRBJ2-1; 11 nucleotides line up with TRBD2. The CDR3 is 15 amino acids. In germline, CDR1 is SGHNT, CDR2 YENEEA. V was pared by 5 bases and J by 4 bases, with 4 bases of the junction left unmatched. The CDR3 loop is CASSLTSGGYNEQFF. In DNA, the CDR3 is TGTGCCAGCAGCCTCACTAGCGGGGGTTACAATGAGCAGTTCTTC. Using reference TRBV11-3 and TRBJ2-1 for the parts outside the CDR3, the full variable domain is EAGVVQSPRYKIIEKKQPVAFWCNPISGHNTLYWYLQNLGQGPELLIRYENEEAVDDSQLPKDRFSAERLKGVDSTLKIQPAELGDSAVYLCASSLTSGGYNEQFFGPGTRLTVL.

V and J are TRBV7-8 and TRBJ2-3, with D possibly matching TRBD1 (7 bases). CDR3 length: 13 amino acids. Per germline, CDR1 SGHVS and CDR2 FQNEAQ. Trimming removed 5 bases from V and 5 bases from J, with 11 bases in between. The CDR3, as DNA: TGTGCCAGCAGCAGACAGGGAGGAGATACGCAGTATTTT. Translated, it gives CASSRQGGDTQYF.

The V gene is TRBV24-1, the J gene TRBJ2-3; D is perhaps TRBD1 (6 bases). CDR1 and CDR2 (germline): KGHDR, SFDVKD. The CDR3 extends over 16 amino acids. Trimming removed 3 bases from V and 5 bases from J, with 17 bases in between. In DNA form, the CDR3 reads TGTGCCACCAGTGATCCCCGGTCAGGGGCTGTAGATACGCAGTATTTT. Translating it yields CATSDPRSGAVDTQYF.